A selection of T cell receptor beta chains follows, all from one sample in a study of T-cell memory formation after mild COVID-19. MiXCR, applied by TCRdb to the 5' RACE reads, yields one record per CDR3 protein. Among about 350,000 distinct CDR3 sequences, around 15% were seen once, and the ten largest hold around a fifth. Sequenced sample: PBMCs or a T cell subset sorted from them (not recorded which). The receptors were sampled from a man younger than 35 who had mild COVID-19 (a few samples of this study predate the infection). Cell type and time point are not known. The CDR3 runs from the conserved cysteine through the conserved F or W. The order of the fields is V gene, J gene, CDR3 protein.

TRBV5-5,TRBJ1-3,CASTPEGNTIYF
TRBV5-1,TRBJ2-1,CASSLGVTDEQFF
TRBV10-3,TRBJ2-3,CAISGLAGVTDTQYF
TRBV20-1,TRBJ2-7,CSARVGRSGAYSYEQYF
TRBV18,TRBJ1-2,CASSEGVDYGYTF
TRBV23-1,TRBJ2-7,CASSPTGAVSYEQYF
TRBV4-2,TRBJ1-2,CASSRTNRGYGYTF
TRBV12-3/TRBV12-4,TRBJ1-3,CASSLRDDTENTIYF
TRBV7-3,TRBJ1-1,CARKNRDYTEAFF
TRBV7-2,TRBJ1-2,CASSPPHRGEGYTF
TRBV3-1,TRBJ1-1,CASSQEWDLNTEAFF
TRBV7-9,TRBJ2-7,CASSFGTGLDEQYF
TRBV6-5,TRBJ2-7,CASSTGLLGSYEQYF
TRBV28,TRBJ1-2,CASSLTGADGYTF
TRBV7-6,TRBJ2-3,CASSLDGWSTDTQYF
TRBV6-2/TRBV6-3,TRBJ2-1,CASSKIRGLNEQFF
TRBV4-2,TRBJ2-5,CASSQGTTTQETQYF
TRBV7-3,TRBJ2-1,CASSFSALGEQFF
TRBV7-2,TRBJ2-5,CASSYRTQETQYF
TRBV7-2,TRBJ1-5,CASSFYPVGGEKHF
TRBV29-1,TRBJ1-5,CSGGFVNQPKHF
TRBV3-1,TRBJ2-7,CASSHSYEQYF